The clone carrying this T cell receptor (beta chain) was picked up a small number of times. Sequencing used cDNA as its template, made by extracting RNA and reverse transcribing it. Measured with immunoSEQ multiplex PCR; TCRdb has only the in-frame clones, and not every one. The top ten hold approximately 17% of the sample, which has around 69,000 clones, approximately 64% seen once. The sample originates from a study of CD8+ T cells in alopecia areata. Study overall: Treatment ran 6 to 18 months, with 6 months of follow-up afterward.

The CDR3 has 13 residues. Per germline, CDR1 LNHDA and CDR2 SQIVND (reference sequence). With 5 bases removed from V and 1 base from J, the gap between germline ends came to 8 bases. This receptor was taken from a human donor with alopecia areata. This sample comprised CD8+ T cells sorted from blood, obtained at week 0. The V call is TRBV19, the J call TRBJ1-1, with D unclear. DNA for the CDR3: TGTGCCAGTAGTGGACGGAAGAACACTGAAGCTTTCTTT. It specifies CASSGRKNTEAFF.